Shown below are 3 T cell receptor beta chains from a single sample sequenced in a study of blood T cell repertoires in COVID-19. Assay: immunoSEQ multiplex PCR; the TCRdb copy retains only in-frame clones and omits some. The table includes 150,000 to 200,000 clones, roughly 87% detected once. The sequenced sample consisted of PBMCs or T cells enriched from blood (not recorded which). The receptors derive from a man aged 45 to 65 who had recovered from COVID-19.

The V call is TRBV10-3, the J call TRBJ2-3; 8 bases line up with TRBD2. The CDR3 loop spans 14 amino acids. CDR1 is ENHRY, CDR2 SYGVKD, per germline. The V segment lost 10 bases and the J segment 4 bases; nucleotides outside the gene matches: 10. CDR3 loop: CATTAAGVPDTQYF. The CDR3 DNA is TGTGCCACAACCGCAGCGGGAGTACCAGATACGCAGTATTTT.

The V call is TRBV24-1, the J call TRBJ1-1; 7 nucleotides line up with TRBD1. CDR3 size: 12 residues. Germline-derived CDR1 and CDR2 are KGHDR and SFDVKD. Losses at the gene ends were 5 bases for V and 6 bases for J; bases not matched to a gene: 2. The CDR3 DNA sequence: TGTGCCACCAGTGCTCAGGGGGCTGAAGCTTTCTTT. Protein: CATSAQGAEAFF.

The chain combines TRBV5-1 with TRBJ2-7; D not resolved. The CDR3 length is 14 residues. Trimming cost V 0 bases and J 5 bases, with 12 bases left between them. From germline, CDR1 is SGHRS and CDR2 YFSETQ. The CDR3 bases are TGCGCCAGCAGCTTGGGGCAACCTCCCAACGAGCAGTACTTC. Encoded protein: CASSLGQPPNEQYF.